This TCR beta chain was profiled in a study of beta chain features in type 1 diabetes (dated by TCRdb to between 2017 and 2018). At the level of the whole study: Mean age, gender distribution, total cell number and subset yield were not different between patients and healthy donors. Across all samples, fewer than 110,000,000 sorted cells were examined, and cell number per subset correlated strongly with RNA yield. The study compared the TCRB repertoires of sorted circulating CD4+ T cell subsets in recently diagnosed type 1 diabetes patients with those in matched healthy donors. Regulatory and stem cell-like memory subsets were obtained from only 8 patients and roughly eight healthy donors, while naive and central memory subsets were obtained from all 30 or so donors. Overall study results and their limits: Shorter templates might have been favored by PCR, but patient and control samples were amplified and corrected together, so both groups would have been affected equally by any skew. At VDJ recombination sites, patients with type 1 diabetes made fewer insertions and deleted more nucleotides, a pattern implying thymic rearrangement abnormalities. A moderate but significant shortening of TCRB CDR3 length was observed in type 1 diabetes patients in all four CD4+ subsets. Only small numbers of individuals were included in the HLA sub-analyses, which left unresolved whether HLA type had any influence on TCRB rearrangement. Naive, central memory and regulatory TCRB repertoires appeared to be more similar among patients than among healthy donors. Because cDNA rather than genomic DNA was sequenced, highly expressing activated cells could have been over-represented, although no difference in activation and CD3 levels was found between groups.

Taken from cysteine to phenylalanine, the CDR3 has 12 residues. The CDR3 DNA has 36 bases and is translated from base 1. The junction carries 12 bases between V and J, which are trimmed by 0 bases and 12 bases respectively. The germline V gene (reference sequence) supplies CDR1 GTSNPN and CDR2 SVGIG. This clone has only a few counts. Its antigen has not been determined. The record has no base qualities; no much larger clone is one base away. The entire amount of isolated RNA was reverse transcribed using the High Capacity cDNA Reverse Transcription Kit, so the sequenced TCRB transcripts were expressed ones. Deep immunoSEQ sequencing was performed on naive, central memory and regulatory T cell samples, with an average of approximately 3.9 million total reads per sample. Sorted cells were lysed in RLT buffer and RNA was extracted with DNase-treated RNeasy Micro or Mini kits, depending on cell number. Each cell subset was processed separately to prevent cross-contamination, with patient and healthy donor samples processed together. The immunoSEQ multiplex PCR was used to amplify TCRB sequences from cDNA, yielding 87-bp fragments that span the CDR3 region. Amplicons were sequenced on the Illumina HiSeq platform. The paper's processing steps were these. Synthetic template baselines were used to correct PCR bias computationally, reads within Hamming distance 2 were collapsed, and singletons that could not be merged were discarded. Reads were aligned to IMGT to assign V, D and J genes, CDR3 length, and insertions or deletions at six rearrangement sites. Within each subset, clonotype counts were normalized to the number of sorted cells before true diversity and Gini coefficients were calculated with the tcR R package. The overlap coefficient, calculated on TCRB nucleotide sequences, was used to measure repertoire sharing. As stored in TCRdb, this immuneACCESS dataset retains in-frame rearrangements with V and J assigned. A fraction of the clones does not appear; measured against another copy, unresolved V genes explain less than half of the discrepancy, and the remainder lacks a known reason. The V and J calls and clone size come from that table; D and trimming were worked out from the DNA. The sample table contains some 160,000 clones; only one count was recorded for roughly 9% of them. The ten largest clones capture under 0.85% of the sample.

Each donor gave one peripheral blood draw, approximately 110 mL on average, collected into heparinised tubes. A BD FACSAria II and a panel including CD45RO, CCR7, CD25, CD127, CD95 and CD27 were used to sort naive, central memory, regulatory and stem cell-like memory CD4+ T cells. A purity above 98% was achieved for all sorted populations. Right away, PBMCs were isolated by Lymphoprep density gradient centrifugation and were stained directly, with no culture step. So that batch effects would be minimized, each experiment stained and sorted samples in pairs, pairing one healthy donor with one patient.

The chain joins TRBV30 to TRBJ2-1, with a tentative D gene TRBD2 over 5 matching bases. The sample comprised central memory CD4+ T cells from blood. This TCR was sampled from a woman between 25 and 40 years old with type 1 diabetes. The CDR3 protein sequence reads: CAWSVRGSGQFF. The DNA reads TGTGCCTGGAGTGTACGGGGTAGTGGGCAGTTCTTC.